This T cell receptor (beta chain) was captured in a study of metastatic and nonmetastatic thyroid tumors. The wider study: Repertoires from malignant and benign thyroid patients were compared across blood and tumor or nodule tissue.

TCRdb reanalyzed the PCR reads via MiXCR. In the table there are 21,000 or so clones, more than 25% of which are singletons. This clone showed up many times. Every patient underwent thyroid surgery untreated. Germline trimming cut 4 bases from V and 1 base from J; bases unmatched to any gene: 10. The CDR3 has 19 amino acids. Germline CDR1 and CDR2: SGHVS and FQNEAQ. The sample was tumor tissue. The clonotype was recovered from a female donor with papillary thyroid cancer or a benign thyroid nodule (not recorded which). Some clones in this sample may be carry-over from other donors' samples. The V call is TRBV7-8, the J call TRBJ2-7; the match to TRBD2 covers 16 bases. CDR3 DNA sequence: TGTGCCAGCAGCTCACCGGGACTAGCGGGGGGGAGTACGTCCTACGAGCAGTACTTC. Its protein is CASSSPGLAGGSTSYEQYF.